This T cell receptor beta chain was documented in a study of shared clonotypes between healthy human individuals. The study, taken as a whole, reports: A handful of donors had about 5.1% of their naive CD4 clonotypes in common.

A note on this clone: Its antigen is not known.

Trimming took off 4 bases at V and 6 bases at J, with 13 bases between the two ends. This CDR3 is built from 13 residues. Germline CDR1 reads SGHRS; CDR2 reads YFSETQ. Clones were sequenced by immunoSEQ multiplex PCR, and TCRdb holds only the in-frame ones, with some missing. Of around 1,100,000 clones in the sample, 70% to 85% were seen once. Sequencing was performed on memory CD4+ T cells from PBMCs. Noted subset: CD45RA-negative fraction. The TCR comes from a man aged 18 to 30 in good health. Some clones in this sample may be carry-over from other donors' samples. This rearrangement joins TRBV5-1 to TRBJ1-2, with D unclear. CDR3 amino acids: CASSPVHRDGYTF. The CDR3 DNA is TGCGCCAGCAGCCCTGTGCACAGAGATGGCTACACCTTC. Full variable domain (outside the CDR3, taken from reference TRBV5-1 and TRBJ1-2): KAGVTQTPRYLIKTRGQQVTLSCSPISGHRSVSWYQQTPGQGLQFLFEYFSETQRNKGNFPGRFSGRQFSNSRSEMNVSTLELGDSALYLCASSPVHRDGYTFGSGTRLTVV.